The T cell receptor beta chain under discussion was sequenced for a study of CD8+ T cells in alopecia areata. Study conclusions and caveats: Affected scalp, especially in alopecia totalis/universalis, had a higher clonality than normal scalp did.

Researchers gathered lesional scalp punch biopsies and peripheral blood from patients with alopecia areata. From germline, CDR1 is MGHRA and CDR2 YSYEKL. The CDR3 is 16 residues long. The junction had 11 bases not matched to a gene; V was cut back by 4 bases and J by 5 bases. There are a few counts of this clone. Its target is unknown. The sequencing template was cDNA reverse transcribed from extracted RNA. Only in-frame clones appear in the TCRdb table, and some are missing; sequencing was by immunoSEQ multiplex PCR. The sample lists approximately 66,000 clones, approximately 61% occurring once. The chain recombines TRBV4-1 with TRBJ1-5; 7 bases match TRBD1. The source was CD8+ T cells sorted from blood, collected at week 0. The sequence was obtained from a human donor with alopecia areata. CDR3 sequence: CASSPNPGQTDQPQHF. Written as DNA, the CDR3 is TGCGCCAGCAGCCCTAACCCGGGACAGACAGATCAGCCCCAGCATTTT.